The sequence of this T cell receptor (beta chain) was determined in a study of cytomegalovirus exposure and HLA in healthy donors. CDR1 and CDR2 (germline): LNHDA, SQIVND (reference sequence). V dropped 9 bases and J dropped 8; count of bases not matched to a gene: 7. The CDR3 contains 14 residues. This clone has more than one count but fewer than ten. In the PCR, 60 Vbeta and 13 Jbeta primers were used. Clones were sequenced by immunoSEQ multiplex PCR, and TCRdb holds only the in-frame ones, with some missing. The sample carries about 130,000 clones, roughly 88% recorded once. The TCR originated in a woman between 18 and 29 years old in good health and CMV-seropositive. The sequenced material came from PBMCs. The J gene is TRBJ2-1, the V gene TRBV19; 13 bases are a match to TRBD2. DNA for the CDR3: TGTGCCAGCACTAGCGGGGGGGTCTGGGATGAGCAGTTCTTC. Translation gives CASTSGGVWDEQFF.